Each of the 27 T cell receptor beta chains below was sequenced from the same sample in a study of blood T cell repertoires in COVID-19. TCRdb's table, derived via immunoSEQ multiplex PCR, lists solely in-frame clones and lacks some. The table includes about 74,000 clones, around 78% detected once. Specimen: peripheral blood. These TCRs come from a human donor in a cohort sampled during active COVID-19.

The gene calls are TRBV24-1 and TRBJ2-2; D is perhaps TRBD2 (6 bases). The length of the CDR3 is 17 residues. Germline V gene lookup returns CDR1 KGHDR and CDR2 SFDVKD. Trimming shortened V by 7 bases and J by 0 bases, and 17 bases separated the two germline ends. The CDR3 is CATSSSLGGANTGELFF. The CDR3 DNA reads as TGTGCCACCAGCTCCTCTTTGGGGGGTGCGAACACCGGGGAGCTGTTTTTT.

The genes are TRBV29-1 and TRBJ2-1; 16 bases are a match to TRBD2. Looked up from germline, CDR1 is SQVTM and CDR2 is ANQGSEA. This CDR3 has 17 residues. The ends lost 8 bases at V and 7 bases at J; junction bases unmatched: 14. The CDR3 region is CSTDSGLAGGPGNEQFF. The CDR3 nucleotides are TGCAGCACGGATTCGGGACTAGCGGGAGGGCCGGGGAATGAGCAGTTCTTC.

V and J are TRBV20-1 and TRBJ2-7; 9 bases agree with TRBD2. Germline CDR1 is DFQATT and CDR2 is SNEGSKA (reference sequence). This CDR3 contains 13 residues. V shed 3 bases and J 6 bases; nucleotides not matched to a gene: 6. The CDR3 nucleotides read TGCAGTGCTAGTTGGACTAGCGCCGGCGAGCAGTACTTC. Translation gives CSASWTSAGEQYF.

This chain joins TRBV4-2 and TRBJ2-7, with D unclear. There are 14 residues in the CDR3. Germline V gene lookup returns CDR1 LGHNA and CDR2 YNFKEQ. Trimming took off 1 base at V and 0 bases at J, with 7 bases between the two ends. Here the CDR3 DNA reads TGTGCCAGCAGCCAAGCCGGAGACTCCTACGAGCAGTACTTC. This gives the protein CASSQAGDSYEQYF.

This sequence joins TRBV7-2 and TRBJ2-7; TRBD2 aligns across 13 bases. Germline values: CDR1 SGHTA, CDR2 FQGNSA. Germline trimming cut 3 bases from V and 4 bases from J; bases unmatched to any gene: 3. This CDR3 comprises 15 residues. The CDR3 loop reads CASSFSTSGRYEQYF. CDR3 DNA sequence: TGTGCCAGCAGCTTTTCGACTAGCGGGAGGTACGAGCAGTACTTC.

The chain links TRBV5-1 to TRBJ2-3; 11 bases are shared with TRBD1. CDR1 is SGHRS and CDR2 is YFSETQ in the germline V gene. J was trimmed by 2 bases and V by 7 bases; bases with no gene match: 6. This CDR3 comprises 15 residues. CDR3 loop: CASGRTGGLTDTQYF. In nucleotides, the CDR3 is TGCGCCAGCGGTCGGACAGGGGGCCTCACAGATACGCAGTATTTT.

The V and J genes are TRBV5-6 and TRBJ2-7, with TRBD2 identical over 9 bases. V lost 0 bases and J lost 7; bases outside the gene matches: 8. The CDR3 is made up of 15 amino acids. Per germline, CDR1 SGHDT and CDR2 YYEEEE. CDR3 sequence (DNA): TGTGCCAGCAGCTTGGTAGGTAGCGGGAGTAATGAGCAGTACTTC. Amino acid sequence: CASSLVGSGSNEQYF.

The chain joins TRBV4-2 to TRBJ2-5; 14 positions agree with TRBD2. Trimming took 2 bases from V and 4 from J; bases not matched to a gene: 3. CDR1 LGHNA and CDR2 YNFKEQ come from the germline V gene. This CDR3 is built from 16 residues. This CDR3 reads CASSQPTSGGGETQYF. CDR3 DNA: TGTGCCAGCAGCCAACCGACTAGCGGGGGGGGAGAGACCCAGTACTTC.

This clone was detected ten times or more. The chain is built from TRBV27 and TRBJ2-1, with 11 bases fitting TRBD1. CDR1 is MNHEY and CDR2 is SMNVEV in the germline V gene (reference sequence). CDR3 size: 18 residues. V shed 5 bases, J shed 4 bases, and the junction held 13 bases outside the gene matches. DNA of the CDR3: TGTGCCAGCAGTCGAACCCCCGGGACAGGGGGAAGTTACAATGAGCAGTTCTTC. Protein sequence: CASSRTPGTGGSYNEQFF.

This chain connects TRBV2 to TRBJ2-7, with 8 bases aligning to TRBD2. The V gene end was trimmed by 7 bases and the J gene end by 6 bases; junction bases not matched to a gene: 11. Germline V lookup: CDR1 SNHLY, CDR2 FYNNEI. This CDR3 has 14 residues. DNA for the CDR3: TGTGCCAGCACAGAGCTGCGGGAGGTGAGCGAGCAGTACTTC. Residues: CASTELREVSEQYF.

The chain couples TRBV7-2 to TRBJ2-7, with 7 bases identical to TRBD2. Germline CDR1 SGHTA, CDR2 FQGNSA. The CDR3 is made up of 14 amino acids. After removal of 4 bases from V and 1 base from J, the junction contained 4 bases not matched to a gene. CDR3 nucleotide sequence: TGTGCCAGCAGCTCGGGAGGCCAGTCCTACGAGCAGTACTTC. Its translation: CASSSGGQSYEQYF.

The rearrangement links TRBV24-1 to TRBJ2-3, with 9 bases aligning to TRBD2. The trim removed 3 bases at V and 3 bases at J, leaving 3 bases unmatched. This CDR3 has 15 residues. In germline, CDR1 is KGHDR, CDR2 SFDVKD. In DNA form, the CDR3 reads TGTGCCACCAGTGATGGGGCGGGAGGGACAGATACGCAGTATTTT. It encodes CATSDGAGGTDTQYF.

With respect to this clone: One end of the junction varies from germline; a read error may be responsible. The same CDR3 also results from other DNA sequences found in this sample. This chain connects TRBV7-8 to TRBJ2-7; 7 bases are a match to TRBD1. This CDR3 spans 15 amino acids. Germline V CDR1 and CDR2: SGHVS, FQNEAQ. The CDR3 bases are TGTGCCAGCAGCTTTGGGACAGCCCACTCCTACGAGCAATACTTC. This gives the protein CASSFGTAHSYEQYF.

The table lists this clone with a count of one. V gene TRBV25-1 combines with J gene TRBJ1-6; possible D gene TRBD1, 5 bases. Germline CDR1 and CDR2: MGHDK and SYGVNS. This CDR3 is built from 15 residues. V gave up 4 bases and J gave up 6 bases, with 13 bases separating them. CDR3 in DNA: TGTGCCAGCAGTGTCTCTGGGGCCGGTAATTCACCCCTCCACTTT. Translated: CASSVSGAGNSPLHF.

CDR3: CSVELRLRDRASYEQYF. CDR3 nucleotide sequence: TGCAGCGTTGAACTTAGGCTCCGGGACAGGGCCTCCTACGAGCAGTACTTC. This chain uses TRBV29-1 with TRBJ2-7; 9 positions agree with TRBD1. J gave up 0 bases and V 2 bases, and 11 bases lay outside the gene matches. CDR3 length: 17 amino acids. Germline CDR1 is SQVTM and CDR2 is ANQGSEA.

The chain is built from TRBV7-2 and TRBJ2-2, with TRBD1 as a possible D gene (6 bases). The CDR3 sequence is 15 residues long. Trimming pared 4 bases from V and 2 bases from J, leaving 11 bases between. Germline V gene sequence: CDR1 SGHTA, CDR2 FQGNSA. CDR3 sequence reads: CASSSHRVNTGELFF. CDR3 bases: TGTGCCAGCAGCTCGCACAGGGTAAACACCGGGGAGCTGTTTTTT. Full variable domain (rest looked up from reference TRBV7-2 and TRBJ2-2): GAGVSQSPSNKVTEKGKDVELRCDPISGHTALYWYRQSLGQGLEFLIYFQGNSAPDKSGLPSDRFSAERTGGSVSTLTIQRTQQEDSAVYLCASSSHRVNTGELFFGEGSRLTVL.

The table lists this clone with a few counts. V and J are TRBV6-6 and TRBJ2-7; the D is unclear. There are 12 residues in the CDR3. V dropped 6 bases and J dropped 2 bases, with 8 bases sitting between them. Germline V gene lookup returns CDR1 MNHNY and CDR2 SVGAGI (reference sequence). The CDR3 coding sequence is TGTGCCAGCAGGGAGAATACCTACGAGCAGTACTTC. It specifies CASRENTYEQYF.

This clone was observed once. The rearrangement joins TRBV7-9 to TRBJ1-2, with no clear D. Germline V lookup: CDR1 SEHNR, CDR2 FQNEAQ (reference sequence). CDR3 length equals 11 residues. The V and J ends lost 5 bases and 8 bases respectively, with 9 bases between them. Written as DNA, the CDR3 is TGTGCCAGCAGCGTTAGCTTGGGCTACACCTTC. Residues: CASSVSLGYTF.

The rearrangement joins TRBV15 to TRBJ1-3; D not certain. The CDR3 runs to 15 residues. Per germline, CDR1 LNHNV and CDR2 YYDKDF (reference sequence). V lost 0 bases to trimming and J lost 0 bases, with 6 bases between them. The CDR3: CATSRDPSSGNTIYF. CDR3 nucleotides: TGTGCCACCAGCAGAGATCCTAGCTCTGGAAACACCATATATTTT.

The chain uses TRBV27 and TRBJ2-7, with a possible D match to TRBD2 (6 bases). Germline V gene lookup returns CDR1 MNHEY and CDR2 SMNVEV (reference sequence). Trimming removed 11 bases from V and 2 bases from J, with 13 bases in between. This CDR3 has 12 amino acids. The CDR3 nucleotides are TGTGCCCTTGGGTGGGGGGCCTACGAGCAGTACTTC. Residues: CALGWGAYEQYF.

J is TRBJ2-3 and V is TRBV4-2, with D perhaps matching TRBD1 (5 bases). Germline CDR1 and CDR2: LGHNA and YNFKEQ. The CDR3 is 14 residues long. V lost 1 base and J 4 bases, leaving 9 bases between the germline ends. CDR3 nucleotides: TGTGCCAGCAGCCAAGTACAGGCCCCAGATACGCAGTATTTT. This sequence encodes CASSQVQAPDTQYF.

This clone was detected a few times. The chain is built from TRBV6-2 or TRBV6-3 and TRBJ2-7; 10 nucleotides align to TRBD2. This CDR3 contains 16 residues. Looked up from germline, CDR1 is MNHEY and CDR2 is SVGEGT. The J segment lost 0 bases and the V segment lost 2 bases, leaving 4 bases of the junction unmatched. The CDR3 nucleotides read TGTGCCAGCAGTTACCCTAGCGGGAGTAGCTCCTACGAGCAGTACTTC. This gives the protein CASSYPSGSSSYEQYF.

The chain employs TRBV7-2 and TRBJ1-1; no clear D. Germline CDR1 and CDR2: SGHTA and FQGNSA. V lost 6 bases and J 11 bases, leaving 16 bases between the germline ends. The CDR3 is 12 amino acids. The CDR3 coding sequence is TGTGCCAGCAGTATAAGACGGGAAAATGCTTTCTTT. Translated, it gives CASSIRRENAFF.

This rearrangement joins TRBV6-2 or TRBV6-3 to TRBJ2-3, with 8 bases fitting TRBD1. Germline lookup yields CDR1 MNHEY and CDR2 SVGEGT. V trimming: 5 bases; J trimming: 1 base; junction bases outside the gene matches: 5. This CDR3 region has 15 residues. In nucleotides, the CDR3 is TGTGCCAGCAGTCAAACAGGGGGAGGCACAGATACGCAGTATTTT. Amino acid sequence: CASSQTGGGTDTQYF.

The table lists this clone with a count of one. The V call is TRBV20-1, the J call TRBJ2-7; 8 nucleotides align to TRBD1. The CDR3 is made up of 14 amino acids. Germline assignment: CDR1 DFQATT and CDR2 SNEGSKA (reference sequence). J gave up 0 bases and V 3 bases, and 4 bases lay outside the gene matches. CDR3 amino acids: CSASGQGPSYEQYF. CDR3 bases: TGCAGTGCTAGTGGACAGGGCCCCTCCTACGAGCAGTACTTC.

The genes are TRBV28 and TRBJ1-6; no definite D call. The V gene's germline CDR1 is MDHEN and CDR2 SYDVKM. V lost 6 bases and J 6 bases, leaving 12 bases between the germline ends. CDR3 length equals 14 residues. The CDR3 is CASSLRGRNSPLHF. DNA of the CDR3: TGTGCCAGCAGCCTCCGGGGTCGTAATTCACCCCTCCACTTT.

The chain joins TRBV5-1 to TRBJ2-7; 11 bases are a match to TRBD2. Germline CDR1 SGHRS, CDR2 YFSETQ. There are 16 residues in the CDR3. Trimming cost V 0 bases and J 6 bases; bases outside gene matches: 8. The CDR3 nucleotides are TGCGCCAGCAGCTTGGGATTAGCGGGAGGGCCGGGCGAGCAGTACTTC. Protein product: CASSLGLAGGPGEQYF.